A selection of T cell receptor beta chains follows, all from one sample in a study of patients and donors after allogeneic stem cell transplantation. One entry per CDR3 protein, called by TCRdb with MiXCR from the RT-PCR reads. The table includes 410,000 or so distinct CDR3 sequences, roughly 17% detected once. The source material was blood, either unsorted or a sorted T cell fraction (not recorded which). The receptors shown here come from a human donor who was either an allogeneic HSCT recipient or a stem cell or donor lymphocyte infusion donor (not recorded which). It is not recorded whose cells these are; they may come from a transplant donor. Each CDR3 is given with its conserved first and last residue. D genes are given only for firm matches. Clone size appears in some rows only: once, few, many, or a class for an expanded clone.

D	size	V	J	DNA	CDR3
TRBD2	many	TRBV24-1	TRBJ2-2	TGTGCCACCAGGGGGGGGTACACCGGGGAGCTGTTTTTT	CATRGGYTGELFF
TRBD2	NA	TRBV15	TRBJ2-2	TGTGCCACCAGCAGTTTTGAGGGGAGGGCCGGGGAGCTGTTTTTT	CATSSFEGRAGELFF
NA	NA	TRBV12-3/TRBV12-4	TRBJ1-6	TGTGCCAGCAGTTTTTGGGGGAAATATTCACCCCTCCACTTT	CASSFWGKYSPLHF
NA	few	TRBV12-3/TRBV12-4	TRBJ1-5	TGTGCCAGCAGGAGACGGGACGATAGCAATCAGCCCCAGCATTTT	CASRRRDDSNQPQHF
NA	few	TRBV7-2	TRBJ1-2	TGTGCCAGCAGCCCTATAATGACAGGTCGCTACGGCTACACCTTC	CASSPIMTGRYGYTF
NA	few	TRBV9	TRBJ2-5	TGTGCCAGCAGCCCGCAGCTAGTTCCTCAAGAGACCCAGTACTTC	CASSPQLVPQETQYF
TRBD1	few	TRBV10-3	TRBJ1-2	TGTGCCATCAGTGTATCGGACAGGGCCGGGTATGGCTACACCTTC	CAISVSDRAGYGYTF
NA	NA	TRBV30	TRBJ2-7	TGTGCCTGGAGTTTAAGGGGAGTGGAAGACGAGCAGTACTTC	CAWSLRGVEDEQYF
NA	NA	TRBV12-3/TRBV12-4	TRBJ2-7	TGTGCCAGCAGTTTCATCATCTACGAGCAGTACTTC	CASSFIIYEQYF
NA	many	TRBV9	TRBJ2-1	TGTGCCAGCAGCCCCAGTGGGGGATATGAGCAGTTCTTC	CASSPSGGYEQFF
NA	many	TRBV6-5	TRBJ1-1	TGTGCCAGCAGTTACAACAGTTGGGCTTTCTTT	CASSYNSWAFF
NA	NA	TRBV7-3	TRBJ2-3	TGTGCCAGCAGCTCCCCTAAGGGGTCCCGCACAGATACGCAGTATTTT	CASSSPKGSRTDTQYF
NA	NA	TRBV5-4	TRBJ2-7	TGTGCCAGCAGCCCTAGGGAGAACTCCTACGAGCAGTACTTC	CASSPRENSYEQYF
NA	few	TRBV20-1	TRBJ2-2	TGCAGTGCTAGTATTAGGGCGGACACCGGGGAGCTGTTTTTT	CSASIRADTGELFF
TRBD1	NA	TRBV6-2/TRBV6-3	TRBJ2-6	TGTGCCAGCAGTCGACAGGGGCGAAACTCTGGGGCCAACGTCCTGACTTTC	CASSRQGRNSGANVLTF
NA	NA	TRBV27	TRBJ2-1	TGTGCCAGCAGTTTATCGCCCCAATCGGTCCCTAGTGGCGACAATGAGCAGTTCTTC	CASSLSPQSVPSGDNEQFF
NA	NA	TRBV4-1	TRBJ1-6	TGCGCCAGCAGCCAAGATCTGCCAGGAAGCTCCTATAATTCACCCCTCCACTTT	CASSQDLPGSSYNSPLHF
NA	NA	TRBV18	TRBJ2-5	TGTGCCAGCTCACCACCGCCGAGGGGCGAGACCCAGTACTTC	CASSPPPRGETQYF
NA	NA	TRBV20-1	TRBJ1-6	TGCAGTGCTAGTCGGACAGCGAAAAGCTCCTATAATTCACCCCTCCACTTT	CSASRTAKSSYNSPLHF